The table lists the clone carrying this TCR beta chain with many counts. Antigen: not known. This specimen comes from a study of T cells in Graves' hyperthyroidism and ophthalmopathy. It was RNA transcripts that yielded the amplified TCR beta CDR3 regions. First-round RT-PCR with HTBI primers amplified the TCR CDR3 region. TCRdb called the multiplex PCR reads again in MiXCR, with one record for every CDR3 protein. Of about 480,000 distinct CDR3 sequences in the sample, roughly 14% are singletons; the top ten hold around 17%. General study results and limits: Before onset, by a median of about seven months, the model predicted ophthalmopathy.

The definition of stable Graves' hyperthyroidism was no ophthalmopathy progression within 18 months. Diagnoses used clinical symptoms, serum thyroxine and TRAb, thyroid ultrasound and orbital computed tomography. The germline CDR1 and CDR2 sequences are LGHDT and YNNKEL (reference sequence). The CDR3 is 17 residues long. V dropped 3 bases and J dropped 2; count of bases not matched to a gene: 5. The sample comprised blood. The J gene is TRBJ2-3, the V gene TRBV3-1; TRBD2 matches at 13 bases. The TCR comes from a woman between 18 and 30 years old with Graves' hyperthyroidism. The CDR3 sequence is CASSHEGLAGFTDTQYF. The DNA of the CDR3 is TGTGCCAGCAGCCATGAGGGACTAGCGGGATTCACAGATACGCAGTATTTT.